Following are 30 T cell receptor beta chains from one sample sequenced in a study of blood T cell repertoires in COVID-19. TCRdb's copy holds only in-frame clones and misses some; the assay was immunoSEQ multiplex PCR. Of 100,000 to 120,000 clones in the sample, 85% were seen once. The material sequenced was peripheral blood. All receptors derive from a human donor in a cohort sampled during active COVID-19.

The V and J genes are TRBV25-1 and TRBJ1-1; TRBD1 aligns across 8 bases. The CDR3 loop spans 16 amino acids. V lost 4 bases, J lost 4 bases, and 11 bases stayed unmatched. In germline, CDR1 is MGHDK, CDR2 SYGVNS. The CDR3 region has the DNA TGTGCCAGCAGTGGGGGAGGCAGGGGGCACCTCACTGAAGCTTTCTTT. Amino acid sequence: CASSGGGRGHLTEAFF.

J is TRBJ1-3 and V is TRBV12-3 or TRBV12-4; D is ambiguous. The length of the CDR3 is 13 residues. V was pared by 7 bases and J by 0 bases, with 7 bases between. CDR3 region: CASKEFSGNTIYF. DNA of the CDR3: TGTGCCAGCAAGGAGTTCTCTGGAAACACCATATATTTT.

In its sample, this clone ranks as large. The chain uses TRBV3-1 (or the pseudogene TRBV3-2) and TRBJ1-1, with D unresolved. Trimming stripped 4 bases from V and 3 bases from J, with 9 bases between. Per the germline V gene, CDR1 is LGHDT and CDR2 is YNNKEL (reference sequence). The CDR3 contains 13 residues. This chain's CDR3 is CASSPSTDTEAFF. For the CDR3, the DNA is TGTGCCAGCAGCCCAAGTACGGACACTGAAGCTTTCTTT.

The CDR3, as DNA: TGTGCCAGCAGGGCGGATTCCTACGAGCAGTACTTC. Translation: CASRADSYEQYF. The rearrangement uses TRBV6-5 and TRBJ2-7; D gene ambiguous. Trimming removed 6 bases from V and 1 base from J, with 7 bases in between. The CDR3 extends over 12 amino acids. Per germline, CDR1 MNHEY and CDR2 SVGAGI.

The rearrangement uses TRBV6-2 or TRBV6-3 and TRBJ1-6; possible D gene TRBD1, 5 bases. Germline CDR1 is MNHEY and CDR2 is SVGEGT. V was clipped by 2 bases and J by 4 bases, with 15 bases between them. CDR3 length: 17 residues. The CDR3 sequence is CASSYGASPTYNSPLHF. The CDR3 DNA sequence: TGTGCCAGCAGTTACGGGGCAAGCCCGACGTATAATTCACCCCTCCACTTT.

This clone has only a few counts. The genes are TRBV7-8 and TRBJ1-1, with D possibly TRBD1 on 6 matching bases. This CDR3 has 16 residues. Trimming removed 3 bases from V and 4 bases from J, with 18 bases in between. CDR1 and CDR2 from the germline V gene are SGHVS and FQNEAQ. The CDR3 protein is CASSFPSEGVATEAFF. As DNA, the CDR3 is TGTGCCAGCAGCTTCCCCTCCGAGGGGGTGGCCACTGAAGCTTTCTTT.

The CDR3 spells CASSEYKGRGLRDRGDTGELFF. CDR3 DNA sequence: TGCGCCAGCAGTGAATACAAGGGTAGAGGATTAAGGGACAGGGGTGACACCGGGGAGCTGTTTTTT. The genes are TRBV10-1 and TRBJ2-2; TRBD1 matches 10 bases. CDR1 is WNHNN and CDR2 is SYGVQD in the germline V gene (reference sequence). This CDR3 has 22 residues. Germline trimming cut 3 bases from V and 3 bases from J; bases unmatched to any gene: 22.

The genes are TRBV2 and TRBJ2-3; 8 nucleotides line up with TRBD2. The CDR3 is 18 amino acids. Trimming cost V 8 bases and J 1 base; bases outside gene matches: 17. The germline CDR1 and CDR2 sequences are SNHLY and FYNNEI. The CDR3: CASDDGGAYNLGTDTQYF. Written as DNA, the CDR3 is TGTGCCAGCGATGACGGGGGGGCCTATAATTTGGGCACAGATACGCAGTATTTT. The whole variable domain, remainder taken from reference TRBV2 and TRBJ2-3, is EPEVTQTPSHQVTQMGQEVILRCVPISNHLYFYWYRQILGQKVEFLVSFYNNEISEKSEIFDDQFSVERPDGSNFTLKIRSTKLEDSAMYFCASDDGGAYNLGTDTQYFGPGTRLTVL.

The chain couples TRBV9 to TRBJ2-1; D may be TRBD2 (6 bases). The germline V gene encodes CDR1 SGDLS and CDR2 YYNGEE. The CDR3 has 15 residues. The V gene lost 0 bases and the J gene lost 8 bases, with 15 bases spanning the gap. CDR3 sequence (DNA): TGTGCCAGCAGCGTAGAGGGAACTAGCCTCGATGAGCAGTTCTTC. Protein product: CASSVEGTSLDEQFF.

J is TRBJ2-1 and V is TRBV29-1; tentatively, D is TRBD1 (5 bases). This CDR3 is 10 amino acids long. Trimming took off 7 bases at V and 4 bases at J, with 5 bases between the two ends. Germline CDR1 reads SQVTM; CDR2 reads ANQGSEA. Written as DNA, the CDR3 is TGCAGCGGACAGTACAATGAGCAGTTCTTC. It codes for CSGQYNEQFF.

CDR3 in DNA: TGTGCCAGTACCCAAGGGGGATCTATGAACACTGAAGCTTTCTTT. It codes for CASTQGGSMNTEAFF. This sequence joins TRBV19 and TRBJ1-1; a weak D match, TRBD1 (6 bases). This CDR3 spans 15 amino acids. V was shortened by 7 bases and J by 0 bases, with 15 bases between the two germline ends. Germline CDR1 LNHDA, CDR2 SQIVND (reference sequence).

The chain joins TRBV7-2 to TRBJ2-7, with TRBD1 matching over 10 bases. This CDR3 has 15 amino acids. The germline gives CDR1 SGHTA, CDR2 FQGNSA. V was pared by 1 base and J by 1 base, with 1 base of the junction left unmatched. The chain's CDR3 is CASSLGGQGSYEQYF. Written as DNA, the CDR3 is TGTGCCAGCAGCTTAGGGGGACAGGGGTCCTACGAGCAGTACTTC. Drawing the rest from reference TRBV7-2 and TRBJ2-7, the complete variable domain is GAGVSQSPSNKVTEKGKDVELRCDPISGHTALYWYRQSLGQGLEFLIYFQGNSAPDKSGLPSDRFSAERTGGSVSTLTIQRTQQEDSAVYLCASSLGGQGSYEQYFGPGTRLTVT.

The rearrangement links TRBV10-3 to TRBJ1-1; TRBD1 matches at 9 bases. The germline V gene has CDR1 ENHRY and CDR2 SYGVKD. V gave up 11 bases and J gave up 3 bases; unmatched junction bases: 19. The CDR3 totals 17 residues. The CDR3 DNA reads TGTGCCGTCGGAACTCCCCGGGACAGGGCGTATGACACTGAAGCTTTCTTT. Translating it yields CAVGTPRDRAYDTEAFF.

The J gene is TRBJ2-7, the V gene TRBV19, with D possibly TRBD1 on 6 matching bases. CDR1 is LNHDA, CDR2 SQIVND, per germline (reference sequence). The germline V and J ends were trimmed by 6 bases and 3 bases, with 12 bases remaining between them. There are 13 residues in the CDR3. CDR3 loop: CASSAGDGYEQYF. CDR3 bases: TGTGCCAGTAGCGCAGGGGATGGCTACGAGCAGTACTTC.

The chain has TRBV5-1 and TRBJ2-7, with 12 bases matching TRBD1. CDR3 length equals 15 residues. CDR1 is SGHRS, CDR2 YFSETQ, per germline. Trimming cost V 4 bases and J 2 bases; bases outside gene matches: 4. The DNA of the CDR3 is TGCGCCAGCAGCGAGGGACAGGGGGCCCCCTACGAGCAGTACTTC. Translating it yields CASSEGQGAPYEQYF. Looking up the rest from reference TRBV5-1 and TRBJ2-7 gives the full variable domain: KAGVTQTPRYLIKTRGQQVTLSCSPISGHRSVSWYQQTPGQGLQFLFEYFSETQRNKGNFPGRFSGRQFSNSRSEMNVSTLELGDSALYLCASSEGQGAPYEQYFGPGTRLTVT.

The rearrangement uses TRBV6-6 and TRBJ2-3, with D perhaps matching TRBD1 (5 bases). V was trimmed by 6 bases and J by 4 bases, leaving 14 bases between them. This CDR3 is 14 amino acids long. CDR1 is MNHNY, CDR2 SVGAGI, per germline (reference sequence). The CDR3 region is CASSRQSAADTQYF. The CDR3 region has the DNA TGTGCCAGCAGCCGACAGTCGGCGGCAGATACGCAGTATTTT.

V usage is TRBV3-1 (or the pseudogene TRBV3-2) and J usage is TRBJ1-1; D call uncertain. Trimming took off 4 bases at V and 1 base at J, with 7 bases between the two ends. Germline CDR1 is LGHDT and CDR2 is YNNKEL (reference sequence). The CDR3 contains 13 residues. The CDR3 nucleotides read TGTGCCAGCAGCCTGCAGCGGAACACTGAAGCTTTCTTT. This sequence encodes CASSLQRNTEAFF.

This clone was detected only once. The chain uses TRBV7-2 and TRBJ1-5; D call uncertain. The germline V gene encodes CDR1 SGHTA and CDR2 FQGNSA. CDR3 length: 14 residues. The V end was cut by 1 base, the J end by 3 bases, with 7 bases between. For the CDR3, the DNA is TGTGCCAGCAGCTTAGTTCCAGACAATCAGCCCCAGCATTTT. This codes for CASSLVPDNQPQHF. Full variable domain (remainder filled in from reference TRBV7-2 and TRBJ1-5): GAGVSQSPSNKVTEKGKDVELRCDPISGHTALYWYRQSLGQGLEFLIYFQGNSAPDKSGLPSDRFSAERTGGSVSTLTIQRTQQEDSAVYLCASSLVPDNQPQHFGDGTRLSIL.

The chain has TRBV6-5 and TRBJ1-2; TRBD1 might be the D (6 bases). V shed 0 bases and J shed 8 bases, with 13 bases lying between them. CDR1 MNHEY and CDR2 SVGAGI come from the germline V gene. The CDR3 sequence is 14 residues long. The chain's CDR3 is CASSYSGQGGGYTF. In DNA form, the CDR3 reads TGTGCCAGCAGTTACTCGGGTCAAGGGGGAGGCTACACCTTC.

The rearrangement uses TRBV7-9 and TRBJ2-7; 7 bases map to TRBD2. The CDR3 contains 14 residues. After removal of 4 bases from V and 0 bases from J, the junction contained 3 bases not matched to a gene. Germline assignment: CDR1 SEHNR and CDR2 FQNEAQ (reference sequence). CDR3 DNA: TGTGCCAGCAGCTCCAGCGGGGCCTCCTACGAGCAGTACTTC. It specifies CASSSSGASYEQYF.

The CDR3 DNA sequence: TGTGCCAGCAGCTTGGGGGGGGGCTACGAGCAGTACTTC. Translating it yields CASSLGGGYEQYF. The chain couples TRBV5-4 to TRBJ2-7; 7 nucleotides line up with TRBD2. CDR1 is SGHNT, CDR2 YYREEE, per germline (reference sequence). The CDR3 is made up of 13 amino acids. Trimming cost V 0 bases and J 3 bases; bases outside gene matches: 0.

This rearrangement joins TRBV2 to TRBJ1-1; 9 bases align to TRBD1. CDR1 SNHLY and CDR2 FYNNEI come from the germline V gene. This CDR3 contains 13 residues. The trim removed 6 bases at V and 6 bases at J, leaving 5 bases unmatched. CDR3 protein: CASSGNRGPEAFF. The CDR3 coding sequence is TGTGCCAGCAGCGGTAACAGGGGGCCTGAAGCTTTCTTT.

This chain connects TRBV3-1 (or the pseudogene TRBV3-2) to TRBJ2-3, with D tentatively TRBD2 (6 bases). V dropped 1 base and J dropped 4 bases, with 18 bases sitting between them. The CDR3 extends over 17 amino acids. The germline V gene has CDR1 LGHDT and CDR2 YNNKEL (reference sequence). The CDR3 sequence is CASSQASAGIGADTQYF. Written as DNA, the CDR3 is TGTGCCAGCAGCCAAGCGTCCGCGGGGATCGGCGCAGATACGCAGTATTTT.

There are a few counts of this clone. The CDR3 reads CAISESNLDRSQPQHF. The CDR3 DNA reads as TGTGCCATCAGTGAGTCGAATTTGGACAGAAGTCAGCCCCAGCATTTT. The genes are TRBV10-3 and TRBJ1-5, with D perhaps matching TRBD1 (6 bases). This CDR3 has 16 residues. Germline V gives CDR1 ENHRY, CDR2 SYGVKD. Trimming pared 0 bases from V and 6 bases from J, leaving 15 bases between.

The chain carries TRBV4-3 and TRBJ1-5; no firm D call. The germline V gene encodes CDR1 LGHNA and CDR2 YSLEER. CDR3 size: 13 residues. Deletions cut 0 bases from V and 7 bases from J, with 7 bases between. As DNA, the CDR3 is TGCGCCAGCAGCCAAGAACGAGGCCAGCCCCAGCATTTT. The encoded protein is CASSQERGQPQHF.

The J gene is TRBJ1-4, the V gene TRBV2; 11 bases match TRBD1. The CDR3 has 15 amino acids. V shed 6 bases, J shed 7 bases, and the junction held 7 bases outside the gene matches. CDR1 is SNHLY, CDR2 FYNNEI, per germline. CDR3 sequence (DNA): TGTGCCAGCAGATCCGGACAGGGGGCATTTGAAAAACTGTTTTTT. It codes for CASRSGQGAFEKLFF.

V is TRBV30 and J is TRBJ1-6; 8 bases line up with TRBD1. The CDR3 spans 17 residues. Germline V lookup: CDR1 GTSNPN, CDR2 SVGIG (reference sequence). Losses at the gene ends were 4 bases for V and 5 bases for J; bases not matched to a gene: 13. This CDR3 is CAWTWTGSWGDNSPLHF. The CDR3 region has the DNA TGTGCCTGGACCTGGACAGGGTCATGGGGCGATAATTCACCCCTCCACTTT.

The V gene is TRBV6-2 or TRBV6-3, the J gene TRBJ2-3; D uncertain. CDR3 size: 14 residues. Trimming took off 6 bases at V and 5 bases at J, with 15 bases between the two ends. Germline V gives CDR1 MNHEY, CDR2 SVGEGT. As DNA, the CDR3 is TGTGCCAGCAGCCACTCCCAAGTTGGAGATACGCAGTATTTT. Encoded protein: CASSHSQVGDTQYF.

This rearrangement joins TRBV15 to TRBJ2-7, with 7 bases that match TRBD2. The CDR3 consists of 14 residues. Per germline, CDR1 LNHNV and CDR2 YYDKDF (reference sequence). The J segment lost 3 bases and the V segment lost 5 bases, leaving 7 bases of the junction unmatched. The CDR3, as DNA: TGTGCCACCAGCGGTGGGGGGGTACACTACGAGCAGTACTTC. Translated: CATSGGGVHYEQYF.

The V gene is TRBV7-9, the J gene TRBJ1-3; D is unclear. Germline CDR1 is SEHNR and CDR2 is FQNEAQ (reference sequence). V lost 5 bases and J 0 bases, leaving 8 bases between the germline ends. The CDR3 has 14 residues. The DNA of the CDR3 is TGTGCCAGCAGCGAAACTCTCTCTGGAAACACCATATATTTT. Encoded protein: CASSETLSGNTIYF. Looking up the rest from reference TRBV7-9 and TRBJ1-3 gives the full variable domain: DTGVSQNPRHKITKRGQNVTFRCDPISEHNRLYWYRQTLGQGPEFLTYFQNEAQLEKSRLLSDRFSAERPKGSFSTLEIQRTEQGDSAMYLCASSETLSGNTIYFGEGSWLTVV.